The rows below give T cell receptor beta chains drawn from one sample of a study of blood T cell repertoires in COVID-19. The assay was immunoSEQ multiplex PCR, and TCRdb's table has in-frame clones only and misses some. Among under 95,000 clones listed, around 86% were seen once. The sample taken for sequencing was peripheral blood. The origin of the receptors is a woman older than 75 with acute or convalescent COVID-19. Each CDR3 is given with its conserved first and last residue. A D gene is named only where the DNA matches it firmly. Rows give clone size only sometimes, using once, few, many, or a class for an expanded clone.

J | size | length | V | D | CDR3 | DNA
TRBJ2-7 | few | 15 | TRBV6-6 | - | CASTPFQGVSYEQYF | TGTGCCAGCACCCCGTTTCAAGGGGTATCCTACGAGCAGTACTTC
TRBJ2-1 | - | 13 | TRBV12-3/TRBV12-4 | - | CATQGGAGGEQFF | TGTGCCACCCAAGGGGGGGCTGGAGGTGAGCAGTTCTTC
TRBJ1-2 | - | 12 | TRBV5-8 | - | CASSLRGNGYTF | TGTGCCAGCAGCTTAAGGGGGAATGGCTACACCTTC
TRBJ1-2 | - | 17 | TRBV19 | TRBD1 | CASSSRTGDRGILGYTF | TGTGCCAGTAGTTCCCGGACGGGGGACAGGGGAATCCTTGGCTACACCTTC
TRBJ2-7 | - | 12 | TRBV11-3 | - | CASSFLGGEQYF | TGTGCCAGCAGCTTTCTGGGGGGCGAGCAGTACTTC
TRBJ2-2 | - | 15 | TRBV4-1 | TRBD2 | CASSQEGRVTGELFF | TGCGCCAGCAGCCAAGAAGGGAGGGTAACCGGGGAGCTGTTTTTT
TRBJ1-4 | - | 17 | TRBV28 | TRBD1 | CASSQGQVRTWPEKLFF | TGTGCCAGCAGCCAGGGACAGGTGCGGACCTGGCCTGAAAAACTGTTTTTT
TRBJ2-5 | few | 14 | TRBV6-5 | TRBD2 | CASSTLAGGETQYF | TGTGCCAGCAGTACCCTAGCGGGGGGGGAGACCCAGTACTTC
TRBJ2-1 | few | 15 | TRBV20-1 | - | CSASRLDSSYNEQFF | TGCAGTGCTAGTCGCCTCGACAGCTCCTACAATGAGCAGTTCTTC
TRBJ1-5 | - | 14 | TRBV28 | - | CASSSQGSRQPQHF | TGTGCCAGCAGTTCTCAGGGATCGCGACAGCCCCAGCATTTT
TRBJ2-2 | once | 18 | TRBV7-6 | TRBD1 | CASSVRPPGQVHPGELFF | TGTGCCAGCAGCGTAAGACCTCCGGGACAGGTACATCCCGGGGAGCTGTTTTTT
TRBJ2-7 | - | 15 | TRBV2 | TRBD1 | CASSDAAGGGYEQYF | TGTGCCAGCAGTGACGCGGCAGGGGGCGGGTACGAGCAGTACTTC
TRBJ2-7 | - | 12 | TRBV5-1 | - | CASSPQVYEQYF | TGCGCCAGCAGTCCCCAGGTCTACGAGCAGTACTTC
TRBJ1-2 | - | 14 | TRBV7-9 | - | CASSQSAINYGYTF | TGTGCCAGCAGCCAATCAGCGATAAACTATGGCTACACCTTC
TRBJ2-4 | - | 11 | TRBV7-6 | - | CASQGENIQYF | TGTGCCAGCCAGGGCGAGAACATTCAGTACTTC
TRBJ2-5 | - | 15 | TRBV6-5 | TRBD2 | CASRPNFSGGETQYF | TGTGCCAGCAGACCGAACTTCAGCGGGGGAGAGACCCAGTACTTC
TRBJ2-1 | - | 13 | TRBV7-3 | - | CASSLSPGNEQFF | TGTGCCAGCAGCTTAAGCCCGGGTAATGAGCAGTTCTTC
TRBJ2-7 | - | 16 | TRBV6-5 | TRBD2 | CASSLSGRSWPYEQYF | TGTGCCAGCAGTTTAAGCGGGAGGAGTTGGCCCTACGAGCAGTACTTC
TRBJ1-5 | few | 14 | TRBV6-2/TRBV6-3 | TRBD1 | CASSPRQGGQPQHF | TGTGCCAGCAGTCCAAGACAGGGAGGTCAGCCCCAGCATTTT
TRBJ1-1 | once | 14 | TRBV19 | - | CASSVTALNTEAFF | TGTGCCAGTAGTGTCACAGCTTTGAACACTGAAGCTTTCTTT
TRBJ2-1 | - | 14 | TRBV30 | TRBD2 | CAWTAASGGIEQFF | TGTGCCTGGACAGCGGCTAGCGGGGGGATTGAGCAGTTCTTC
TRBJ2-5 | - | 16 | TRBV4-2 | TRBD2 | CASSQVPSGFQETQYF | TGTGCCAGCAGCCAAGTGCCTAGCGGGTTCCAAGAGACCCAGTACTTC
TRBJ1-1 | - | 12 | TRBV28 | - | CASRFLNTEAFF | TGTGCCAGCCGGTTTTTGAACACTGAAGCTTTCTTT
TRBJ1-5 | once | 14 | TRBV18 | - | CASSLTDINQPQHF | TGTGCCAGCTCCTTGACAGATATTAATCAGCCCCAGCATTTT
TRBJ1-6 | - | 14 | TRBV19 | TRBD1 | CASREEGASSPLHF | TGTGCCAGTAGGGAAGAGGGGGCTAGTTCACCCCTCCACTTT
TRBJ1-1 | - | 12 | TRBV6-6 | - | CATEGRGSEAFF | TGTGCCACCGAGGGGCGGGGGTCTGAAGCTTTCTTT
TRBJ1-2 | - | 14 | TRBV6-2/TRBV6-3 | - | CASSYSKGRGGYTF | TGTGCCAGCAGTTACTCGAAGGGGCGGGGTGGCTACACCTTC
TRBJ1-2 | - | 15 | TRBV4-3 | - | CASSQDPRTNYGYTF | TGCGCCAGCAGCCAAGATCCTAGAACTAACTATGGCTACACCTTC
TRBJ2-2 | - | 17 | TRBV21-1 | - | CASSKLNSGENTGELFF | TGTGCCAGCAGCAAATTAAATAGCGGGGAGAACACCGGGGAGCTGTTTTTT
TRBJ1-1 | - | 14 | TRBV19 | - | CASSTNRETTEAFF | TGTGCCAGTAGTACAAACAGGGAAACCACTGAAGCTTTCTTT
TRBJ1-6 | - | 15 | TRBV10-2 | TRBD1 | CASSSGTGSGSPLHF | TGCGCCAGCAGCTCCGGGACAGGGAGTGGTTCACCCCTCCACTTT
TRBJ1-1 | - | 15 | TRBV15 | TRBD1 | CATSRPEGADHEAFF | TGTGCCACCAGCAGGCCCGAGGGGGCGGATCATGAAGCTTTCTTT
TRBJ1-2 | - | 15 | TRBV2 | TRBD1 | CASSDPGQGARGYTF | TGTGCCAGCAGTGATCCGGGACAGGGGGCGCGTGGCTACACCTTC
TRBJ2-1 | - | 16 | TRBV14 | TRBD2 | CASSLRTSGRYNEQFF | TGTGCCAGCAGCCTACGGACTAGCGGGAGGTACAATGAGCAGTTCTTC
TRBJ2-2 | - | 14 | TRBV3-1/TRBV3-2 | - | CASSQMSVGGELFF | TGTGCCAGCAGCCAAATGAGCGTCGGCGGGGAGCTGTTTTTT
TRBJ1-3 | - | 19 | TRBV4-1 | TRBD1 | CASSQEGGTGGISGNTIYF | TGCGCCAGCAGCCAAGAAGGTGGGACAGGTGGTATCTCTGGAAACACCATATATTTT
TRBJ1-5 | - | 15 | TRBV7-6 | - | CASSLGQYSNQPQHF | TGTGCCAGCAGCTTAGGACAGTATAGCAATCAGCCCCAGCATTTT
TRBJ1-2 | - | 15 | TRBV2 | TRBD1 | CASTQGQGQDYGYTF | TGTGCCAGCACCCAGGGACAGGGACAAGACTATGGCTACACCTTC
TRBJ1-1 | - | 12 | TRBV12-5 | - | CASGWGDTEAFF | TGTGCTAGTGGATGGGGGGACACTGAAGCTTTCTTT
TRBJ1-1 | - | 14 | TRBV5-1 | TRBD1 | CASSYGQGETEAFF | TGCGCCAGCAGCTACGGACAGGGCGAAACTGAAGCTTTCTTT
TRBJ1-4 | - | 15 | TRBV2 | - | CASRRRTARNEKLFF | TGTGCCAGCAGAAGACGGACAGCCCGTAATGAAAAACTGTTTTTT
TRBJ2-2 | - | 14 | TRBV7-6 | - | CASSLGLSTGELFF | TGTGCCAGCAGCTTAGGGCTTTCCACCGGGGAGCTGTTTTTT
TRBJ2-3 | - | 16 | TRBV7-3 | TRBD1 | CASSTGTGHASDTQYF | TGTGCCAGCAGCACCGGGACAGGGCACGCGTCAGATACGCAGTATTTT
TRBJ2-5 | - | 13 | TRBV25-1 | - | CASSPDSQETQYF | TGTGCCAGCAGTCCCGACAGCCAAGAGACCCAGTACTTC
TRBJ1-5 | - | 18 | TRBV4-2 | - | CASSRTGGEFSSNQPQHF | TGTGCCAGCAGCAGGACGGGAGGGGAGTTCTCCAGCAATCAGCCCCAGCATTTT
TRBJ2-1 | - | 15 | TRBV25-1 | TRBD2 | CASSEGTTWGNEQFF | TGTGCCAGCAGTGAAGGGACTACTTGGGGCAATGAGCAGTTCTTC
TRBJ2-6 | - | 17 | TRBV7-8 | TRBD2 | CASSATSGTSGANVLTF | TGTGCCAGCAGCGCGACTAGCGGGACCTCTGGGGCCAACGTCCTGACTTTC
TRBJ1-6 | - | 14 | TRBV6-5 | - | CASSVTEAGSPLHF | TGTGCCAGCAGCGTGACAGAGGCCGGCTCACCCCTCCACTTT
TRBJ1-6 | - | 17 | TRBV11-2 | TRBD1 | CASSKGAASSYNSPLHF | TGTGCCAGCAGCAAGGGGGCCGCGAGCTCCTATAATTCACCCCTCCACTTT
TRBJ1-3 | once | 15 | TRBV4-3 | - | CASSRGQSSGNTIYF | TGCGCCAGCAGCCGAGGACAGAGCTCTGGAAACACCATATATTTT
TRBJ2-5 | - | 14 | TRBV18 | - | CASSPTGVQETQYF | TGTGCCAGCTCACCCACGGGGGTCCAAGAGACCCAGTACTTC
TRBJ1-2 | - | 13 | TRBV7-2 | - | CASSFPGAGGYTF | TGTGCCAGCAGCTTCCCGGGAGCGGGCGGCTACACCTTC
TRBJ2-7 | - | 14 | TRBV19 | - | CASSIGGSGYEQYF | TGTGCCAGTAGTATAGGTGGTAGCGGCTACGAGCAGTACTTC
TRBJ2-5 | - | 14 | TRBV29-1 | TRBD1 | CSVGAGTVQETQYF | TGCAGCGTGGGGGCCGGGACAGTACAAGAGACCCAGTACTTC
TRBJ1-5 | - | 13 | TRBV18 | - | CASSPLSNQPQHF | TGTGCCAGCTCACCACTATCGAATCAGCCCCAGCATTTT
TRBJ2-1 | - | 13 | TRBV10-3 | TRBD2 | CASAGGPFNEQFF | TGTGCCTCCGCGGGAGGGCCTTTTAATGAGCAGTTCTTC
TRBJ1-5 | few | 14 | TRBV10-3 | TRBD1 | CAISDRGRNQPQHF | TGTGCCATCAGCGACAGGGGGCGTAATCAGCCCCAGCATTTT
TRBJ2-7 | - | 13 | TRBV12-3/TRBV12-4 | - | CASSPGLSYEQYF | TGTGCCAGCAGTCCCGGACTCTCCTACGAGCAGTACTTC
TRBJ2-6 | - | 17 | TRBV6-4 | TRBD1 | CASSNDRGGSGANVLTF | TGTGCCAGCAGTAACGACAGGGGTGGCTCTGGGGCCAACGTCCTGACTTTC
TRBJ2-2 | - | 17 | TRBV4-3 | TRBD2 | CASSQGAGLAGPGELFF | TGCGCCAGCAGCCAGGGGGCGGGACTAGCGGGTCCCGGGGAGCTGTTTTTT